Each of the 17 T cell receptor beta chains below was sequenced from the same sample in a study of cytomegalovirus exposure and HLA in healthy donors. Clones were sequenced by immunoSEQ multiplex PCR, and TCRdb holds only the in-frame ones, with some missing. The data hold roughly 120,000 clones, with 90% to 95% observed a single time. Sample: PBMCs. The receptor source for this set is a young woman in good health and CMV-seronegative.

The J gene is TRBJ2-3, the V gene TRBV6-6, with TRBD1 matching over 10 bases. This CDR3 is built from 15 residues. The germline V gene has CDR1 MNHNY and CDR2 SVGAGI (reference sequence). V was pared by 6 bases and J by 6 bases, with 9 bases of the junction left unmatched. CDR3: CASRTGQGFGDTQYF. In DNA form, the CDR3 reads TGTGCCAGCAGAACGGGACAGGGGTTTGGGGATACGCAGTATTTT.

The rearrangement links TRBV2 to TRBJ1-5; D gene unclear. The CDR3 covers 12 residues. Trimming cost V 5 bases and J 6 bases, with 8 bases left between them. The germline V gene has CDR1 SNHLY and CDR2 FYNNEI. CDR3 in amino acids: CASSPLTQPQHF. CDR3 coding DNA: TGTGCCAGCAGTCCACTAACTCAGCCCCAGCATTTT.

This sequence joins TRBV10-3 and TRBJ1-2, with no clear D. The CDR3 spans 12 residues. Germline values: CDR1 ENHRY, CDR2 SYGVKD. V shed 3 bases and J shed 6 bases, with 8 bases lying between them. The CDR3 coding sequence is TGTGCCATCAGTGAACAGATGAATGGCTACACCTTC. Its translation: CAISEQMNGYTF.

V is TRBV10-3 and J is TRBJ2-7, with 7 bases matching TRBD2. The V gene's germline CDR1 is ENHRY and CDR2 SYGVKD. V gave up 4 bases and J gave up 2 bases; unmatched junction bases: 5. This CDR3 is 14 amino acids long. In nucleotides, the CDR3 is TGTGCCATCAGTGGGGAGGGAGGGCCCTACGAGCAGTACTTC. This codes for CAISGEGGPYEQYF.

J is TRBJ1-5 and V is TRBV28; 7 bases agree with TRBD1. The CDR3 is made up of 15 amino acids. Germline V gives CDR1 MDHEN, CDR2 SYDVKM. Germline trimming cut 6 bases from V and 1 base from J; bases unmatched to any gene: 6. The CDR3 DNA is TGTGCCAGCAGCCTGACAGGGTTAAGCAATCAGCCCCAGCATTTT. Translating gives CASSLTGLSNQPQHF.

The chain carries TRBV27 and TRBJ2-7, with a tentative D call TRBD2 (6 bases). The CDR3 has 12 residues. Between the trimmed V and J ends, which lost 1 base and 7 bases, there was a span of 8 bases. Germline values: CDR1 MNHEY, CDR2 SMNVEV (reference sequence). The CDR3 loop reads CASSLWGREQYF. The CDR3 DNA follows: TGTGCCAGCAGTTTATGGGGGAGGGAGCAGTACTTC.

This clone showed up just once. This chain joins TRBV29-1 and TRBJ2-7; D remains ambiguous. The CDR3 runs to 12 residues. Germline assignment: CDR1 SQVTM and CDR2 ANQGSEA. Trimming removed 6 bases from V and 2 bases from J, with 11 bases in between. The CDR3 loop is CSVTPLAYEQYF. The CDR3 coding sequence is TGCAGCGTAACCCCACTGGCCTACGAGCAGTACTTC.

The gene calls are TRBV6-1 and TRBJ2-1, with TRBD2 identical over 12 bases. J was trimmed by 6 bases and V by 1 base; bases with no gene match: 4. This CDR3 has 16 residues. From germline, CDR1 is MNHNS and CDR2 SASEGT. CDR3 DNA: TGTGCCAGCAGTGAAGAGGCTAGCGGGAGGGGCAATGAGCAGTTCTTC. Protein product: CASSEEASGRGNEQFF.

The V gene is TRBV28, the J gene TRBJ1-1; D gene ambiguous. With 5 bases removed from V and 0 bases from J, the gap between germline ends came to 4 bases. The CDR3 runs to 12 residues. The germline gives CDR1 MDHEN, CDR2 SYDVKM. CDR3 DNA: TGTGCCAGCAGTCAGATGAACACTGAAGCTTTCTTT. It codes for CASSQMNTEAFF.

The chain joins TRBV7-9 to TRBJ2-2; weak D call: TRBD2 (6 bases). The length of the CDR3 is 16 residues. Germline V gene sequence: CDR1 SEHNR, CDR2 FQNEAQ (reference sequence). Trimming left V 2 bases short and J 4 bases short, with 14 bases between. CDR3 in amino acids: CASSLLAGFSTGELFF. The CDR3 DNA reads TGTGCCAGCAGCTTACTGGCGGGGTTTAGCACCGGGGAGCTGTTTTTT.

This clone showed up just a few times. The gene calls are TRBV5-1 and TRBJ2-3; no reliable D call. The CDR3 totals 13 residues. V was pared by 3 bases and J by 1 base, with 6 bases between. Germline V lookup: CDR1 SGHRS, CDR2 YFSETQ. The CDR3, as DNA: TGCGCCAGCAGCTCAGGTCGCACAGATACGCAGTATTTT. Amino acid sequence: CASSSGRTDTQYF.

The chain couples TRBV28 to TRBJ2-3; 10 bases agree with TRBD1. The V gene's germline CDR1 is MDHEN and CDR2 SYDVKM. Trimming took 7 bases from V and 7 from J; bases not matched to a gene: 11. The CDR3 contains 15 residues. The CDR3 DNA is TGTGCCAGCACACCGTCGGGACAGGGGTTAAATACGCAGTATTTT. Residues: CASTPSGQGLNTQYF. The full variable domain, rest sourced from reference TRBV28 and TRBJ2-3, is DVKVTQSSRYLVKRTGEKVFLECVQDMDHENMFWYRQDPGLGLRLIYFSYDVKMKEKGDIPEGYSVSREKKERFSLILESASTNQTSMYLCASTPSGQGLNTQYFGPGTRLTVL.

The chain couples TRBV6-5 to TRBJ2-7, with 9 bases identical to TRBD2. V trimming: 5 bases; J trimming: 1 base; junction bases outside the gene matches: 3. CDR1 is MNHEY and CDR2 is SVGAGI in the germline V gene. This CDR3 has 14 residues. For the CDR3, the DNA is TGTGCCAGCAGTGAGCGGGAGGAATCCTACGAGCAGTACTTC. As protein: CASSEREESYEQYF.

The gene calls are TRBV7-2 and TRBJ2-7, with 14 bases lining up with TRBD2. Germline CDR1 and CDR2: SGHTA and FQGNSA. This CDR3 is built from 17 residues. Trimming cost V 3 bases and J 5 bases; bases outside gene matches: 9. The CDR3 nucleotides read TGTGCCAGCAGCTTGCTGGGACTAGCGGGAGTAACCGACGAGCAGTACTTC. This sequence encodes CASSLLGLAGVTDEQYF. Based on the CDR3 plus reference TRBV7-2 and TRBJ2-7, the full variable domain is GAGVSQSPSNKVTEKGKDVELRCDPISGHTALYWYRQSLGQGLEFLIYFQGNSAPDKSGLPSDRFSAERTGGSVSTLTIQRTQQEDSAVYLCASSLLGLAGVTDEQYFGPGTRLTVT.

CDR3 sequence: CASSPRTGIFSTDTQYF. CDR3 DNA: TGTGCCAGCAGCCCACGGACAGGAATATTTAGCACAGATACGCAGTATTTT. The V gene is TRBV13, the J gene TRBJ2-3; 7 nucleotides match TRBD1. CDR3 size: 17 residues. The V gene's germline CDR1 is PRHDT and CDR2 FYEKMQ (reference sequence). J was trimmed by 0 bases and V by 5 bases; bases with no gene match: 11.

The CDR3 bases are TGCGCCAGTACACCAATAAGACAGGGAAAATCTGAAGCTTTCTTT. Translated: CASTPIRQGKSEAFF. The genes are TRBV4-1 and TRBJ1-1, with 7 positions matching TRBD1. CDR3 length: 15 residues. The V and J ends lost 9 bases and 6 bases, in that order; junction bases with no gene match: 16. Germline V CDR1 and CDR2: MGHRA, YSYEKL.

The chain combines TRBV19 with TRBJ2-1; TRBD2 matches at 7 bases. The V segment lost 5 bases and the J segment 8 bases; nucleotides outside the gene matches: 9. The CDR3 consists of 14 residues. Germline CDR1 reads LNHDA; CDR2 reads SQIVND (reference sequence). The CDR3 loop is CASSRSGGWDEQFF. The CDR3 nucleotides read TGTGCCAGTAGTCGTTCGGGAGGATGGGATGAGCAGTTCTTC. The full variable domain, with the rest looked up from reference TRBV19 and TRBJ2-1, is DGGITQSPKYLFRKEGQNVTLSCEQNLNHDAMYWYRQDPGQGLRLIYYSQIVNDFQKGDIAEGYSVSREKKESFPLTVTSAQKNPTAFYLCASSRSGGWDEQFFGPGTRLTVL.